Each of the 17 T cell receptor beta chains below was sequenced from the same sample in a study of OX40 agonist ivuxolimab in advanced cancers. The table came from immunoSEQ multiplex PCR; TCRdb's copy has only in-frame clones and leaves some out. The table lists about 74,000 clones, roughly 83% of them singletons. This material consisted of CD4+ or CD8+ T cells sorted from blood, taken in a trial of the OX40 agonist ivuxolimab. These receptors were obtained from an adult with an advanced solid tumor such as melanoma, head and neck, liver or kidney cancer.

CDR3 DNA sequence: TGTGCCAGCAGCAACCCATCCACAGGGGGCGTAGAGACCCAGTACTTC. Protein product: CASSNPSTGGVETQYF. The V gene is TRBV7-3, the J gene TRBJ2-5; TRBD1 matches at 9 bases. CDR3 length: 16 residues. With V trimmed by 5 bases and J by 4 bases, 11 bases remained unmatched. Per the germline V gene, CDR1 is SGHTA and CDR2 is FQGTGA.

The chain carries TRBV14 and TRBJ1-3, with D perhaps matching TRBD1 (5 bases). V lost 0 bases and J 2 bases, leaving 14 bases between the germline ends. From germline, CDR1 is SGHDN and CDR2 FVKESK. The CDR3 is made up of 17 amino acids. In DNA, the CDR3 is TGTGCCAGCAGCCAAGATATGCGGGGGTACGCTGGAAACACCATATATTTT. Translated: CASSQDMRGYAGNTIYF. Full variable domain (outside the CDR3, taken from reference TRBV14 and TRBJ1-3): EAGVTQFPSHSVIEKGQTVTLRCDPISGHDNLYWYRRVMGKEIKFLLHFVKESKQDESGMPNNRFLAERTGGTYSTLKVQPAELEDSGVYFCASSQDMRGYAGNTIYFGEGSWLTVV.

This clone has only one observation. The rearrangement joins TRBV9 to TRBJ2-3; TRBD2 aligns across 9 bases. CDR1 is SGDLS, CDR2 YYNGEE, per germline. Losses at the gene ends were 3 bases for V and 2 bases for J; bases not matched to a gene: 7. The CDR3 is 16 residues long. This CDR3 is CASSARLAAYTDTQYF. Written as DNA, the CDR3 is TGTGCCAGCAGCGCCAGACTAGCGGCGTACACAGATACGCAGTATTTT. The entire variable domain, with the rest obtained from reference TRBV9 and TRBJ2-3, is as follows: DSGVTQTPKHLITATGQRVTLRCSPRSGDLSVYWYQQSLDQGLQFLIQYYNGEERAKGNILERFSAQQFPDLHSELNLSSLELGDSALYFCASSARLAAYTDTQYFGPGTRLTVL.

This chain joins TRBV15 and TRBJ2-1, with 8 bases aligning to TRBD1. The germline V gene has CDR1 LNHNV and CDR2 YYDKDF (reference sequence). This CDR3 has 14 amino acids. V gave up 4 bases and J gave up 7 bases; unmatched junction bases: 6. The CDR3 sequence is CATSIGQGRNEQFF. The CDR3, as DNA: TGTGCCACCAGCATCGGACAGGGAAGGAATGAGCAGTTCTTC.

This chain links TRBV19 with TRBJ1-5; perhaps TRBD1 as D (6 bases). Germline CDR1 reads LNHDA; CDR2 reads SQIVND (reference sequence). This CDR3 is built from 14 residues. Trimming took 6 bases from V and 6 from J, leaving 15 bases between them. In nucleotides, the CDR3 is TGTGCCAGTAGACAGGGTCCGATCGCTCAGCCCCAGCATTTT. This translates into CASRQGPIAQPQHF.

V gene TRBV28 combines with J gene TRBJ1-2, with 7 bases identical to TRBD1. Germline V gene data show CDR1 as MDHEN and CDR2 as SYDVKM. The V segment lost 6 bases and the J segment 4 bases; nucleotides outside the gene matches: 11. The CDR3 contains 15 residues. The CDR3, as DNA: TGTGCCAGCAGCGCCTTCGACAGGGTCGGCTATGGCTACACCTTC. The encoded protein is CASSAFDRVGYGYTF.

The CDR3 nucleotides are TGTGCCAGCAGTTTACTCGGAGCAGCGGGAAATGACTATGGCTACACCTTC. Its translation: CASSLLGAAGNDYGYTF. V gene TRBV27 combines with J gene TRBJ1-2, with unresolved D. Trimming took 2 bases from V and 3 from J, leaving 19 bases between them. This CDR3 spans 17 amino acids. Germline assignment: CDR1 MNHEY and CDR2 SMNVEV (reference sequence).

This chain uses TRBV6-5 with TRBJ1-3; 7 bases match TRBD1. The length of the CDR3 is 16 residues. V shed 6 bases, J shed 7 bases, and the junction held 15 bases outside the gene matches. Germline V gene sequence: CDR1 MNHEY, CDR2 SVGAGI. The CDR3 sequence: CASRYLGTDTLNTIYF. CDR3 DNA: TGTGCCAGCAGATACCTCGGGACAGACACACTTAACACCATATATTTT.

The chain uses TRBV11-3 and TRBJ2-1, with D perhaps being TRBD1 or TRBD2 (5 bases each). V was trimmed by 5 bases and J by 2 bases, leaving 13 bases between them. CDR3 length equals 15 residues. Germline values: CDR1 SGHNT, CDR2 YENEEA. The CDR3 region has the DNA TGTGCCAGCAGCAGCCGGGACGGAGCCTACAATGAGCAGTTCTTC. Translation: CASSSRDGAYNEQFF.

J is TRBJ1-1 and V is TRBV29-1, with D hard to call. Germline CDR1 and CDR2: SQVTM and ANQGSEA. The CDR3 is 11 amino acids. V was clipped by 8 bases and J by 0 bases, with 7 bases between them. CDR3 loop: CSSLMNTEAFF. The CDR3, as DNA: TGCAGCTCTTTGATGAACACTGAAGCTTTCTTT. Drawing the rest from reference TRBV29-1 and TRBJ1-1, the complete variable domain is SAVISQKPSRDICQRGTSLTIQCQVDSQVTMMFWYRQQPGQSLTLIATANQGSEATYESGFVIDKFPISRPNLTFSTLTVSNMSPEDSSIYLCSSLMNTEAFFGQGTRLTVV.

The V gene is TRBV4-1, the J gene TRBJ2-7; D is undetermined. CDR1 and CDR2 (germline): MGHRA, YSYEKL. The CDR3 totals 15 residues. V lost 4 bases and J lost 2, with 15 bases in between. For the CDR3, the DNA is TGCGCCAGCAGCCGGGAAAGGGAAGGAACCTACGAGCAGTACTTC. Translated, it gives CASSREREGTYEQYF.

The genes are TRBV6-7 and TRBJ2-3; possibly TRBD2 for D (5 bases). TRBV6-7 falls under the ORF class, with uncertain function. The CDR3 covers 16 residues. Trimming left V 2 bases short and J 1 base short, with 13 bases between. The CDR3 region has the DNA TGTGCCAGCAGTTACGGTTACCCAGCGGGCACAGATACGCAGTATTTT. Its translation: CASSYGYPAGTDTQYF.

The chain employs TRBV5-1 and TRBJ2-7; 11 bases align to TRBD1. J gave up 3 bases and V 7 bases, and 6 bases lay outside the gene matches. The germline gives CDR1 SGHRS, CDR2 YFSETQ. The CDR3 extends over 14 amino acids. CDR3 region: CASGRTGGGYEQYF. In DNA, the CDR3 is TGCGCCAGCGGTAGGACAGGGGGCGGCTACGAGCAGTACTTC.

In this sample, this clone turned up a few times. This chain links TRBV12-5 with TRBJ2-1; possibly TRBD2 for D (7 bases). This CDR3 is built from 14 residues. The germline CDR1 and CDR2 sequences are LGHNT and FRNRAP. V lost 5 bases and J lost 7, with 15 bases in between. Written as DNA, the CDR3 is TGTGCTAGTGGTCCCCTGGCGGGGGCGAATGAGCAGTTCTTC. Translating it yields CASGPLAGANEQFF.

The V gene is TRBV11-2, the J gene TRBJ2-1; maybe TRBD1 (6 bases). Per the germline V gene, CDR1 is SGHAT and CDR2 is FQNNGV. The CDR3 length is 12 residues. V dropped 3 bases and J dropped 8 bases, with 8 bases sitting between them. CDR3 residues: CASSFTGYEQFF. CDR3 bases: TGTGCCAGCAGCTTTACAGGGTATGAGCAGTTCTTC.

The CDR3 region has the DNA TGTGCCAGCAGCCGACAAGGCGAAGCTTTCTTT. Translated, it gives CASSRQGEAFF. The J gene is TRBJ1-1, the V gene TRBV6-6, with unresolved D. The CDR3 runs 11 residues. Germline V gene lookup returns CDR1 MNHNY and CDR2 SVGAGI (reference sequence). The V and J ends lost 6 bases and 8 bases respectively, with 10 bases between them.

V usage is TRBV11-3 and J usage is TRBJ2-4; D is possibly TRBD2 (5 bases). CDR1 is SGHNT and CDR2 is YENEEA in the germline V gene. CDR3 length: 16 residues. Trimming removed 1 base from V and 7 bases from J, with 17 bases in between. This chain's CDR3 is CASSLGPGRDGNIQYF. As DNA, the CDR3 is TGTGCCAGCAGCTTAGGGCCAGGCCGGGATGGGAACATTCAGTACTTC. Based on the CDR3 plus reference TRBV11-3 and TRBJ2-4, the full variable domain is EAGVVQSPRYKIIEKKQPVAFWCNPISGHNTLYWYLQNLGQGPELLIRYENEEAVDDSQLPKDRFSAERLKGVDSTLKIQPAELGDSAVYLCASSLGPGRDGNIQYFGAGTRLSVL.